Listed below are T cell receptor beta chains from one sample, sequenced in a study of T cell responses to AZD1222 COVID-19 vaccine. The protocol was immunoSEQ multiplex PCR, while the TCRdb copy is restricted to in-frame clones and leaves out a portion. The table has roughly 96,000 clones, 85% to 90% seen once; the top ten hold about 3%. Source: peripheral blood, taken on day 0 of AZD1222 vaccination. These receptor sequences come from an adult in good health. Both conserved end residues are part of each CDR3. The D gene is left open where the match is weak. Expanded clones are given a class, and other clones once, few, many or no size at all.

cdr3_length	clone_size	v_call	d_call	j_call	cdr3_nt	cdr3_aa
15	.	TRBV19	TRBD1	TRBJ2-2	TGTGCCAGTCACCGACAGGGGGCTGTTTCCGGGGAGCTGTTTTTT	CASHRQGAVSGELFF
15	.	TRBV14	TRBD2	TRBJ2-5	TGTGCCAGCAGCCAAGTCCGGGCTAGCGGGAAGACCCAGTACTTC	CASSQVRASGKTQYF
16	.	TRBV6-4	.	TRBJ1-2	TGTGCCAGCAGTGAGCGGAACACCGGGACTAACTATGGCTACACCTTC	CASSERNTGTNYGYTF
15	.	TRBV19	TRBD1	TRBJ1-5	TGTGCCAGTAGCCGGGGACAGGGGGACAATCAGCCCCAGCATTTT	CASSRGQGDNQPQHF
17	.	TRBV21-1	.	TRBJ1-1	TGTGCCAGCAGCAAAGCCGGACCTACGGGACGGGGGACTGAAGCTTTCTTT	CASSKAGPTGRGTEAFF
12	.	TRBV21-1	.	TRBJ2-1	TGTGCCAGCAGCAAACTAGCGGGTGAGCAGTTCTTC	CASSKLAGEQFF
16	.	TRBV19	TRBD2	TRBJ2-7	TGTGCCAGTAGTTATGAGGGGTCTAGCGGGTCCTACGAGCAGTACTTC	CASSYEGSSGSYEQYF
17	.	TRBV5-4	TRBD2	TRBJ2-5	TGTGCCAGCAGCTCGCCAGCGACTAGCGGGAGGAGAGAGGCCCAGTACTTC	CASSSPATSGRREAQYF
17	.	TRBV5-1	.	TRBJ2-5	TGCGCCAGCAGCTATTCTCTGAGAGTAGGAGCCGAAAAGACCCAGTACTTC	CASSYSLRVGAEKTQYF
14	few	TRBV5-1	TRBD1	TRBJ1-3	TGCGCCAGCAGCGGACAGGGAATTGGAAACACCATATATTTT	CASSGQGIGNTIYF
15	.	TRBV28	.	TRBJ2-7	TGTGCCAGCAGTTTATTTGGGGGGATTACCTACGAGCAGTACTTC	CASSLFGGITYEQYF
17	few	TRBV4-1	.	TRBJ1-2	TGCGCCAGCAGCCAAGATTGGGGAGTCACCGCTAACTATGGCTACACCTTC	CASSQDWGVTANYGYTF
12	.	TRBV2	TRBD1	TRBJ2-3	TGTGCCAGCAGTTCAGGGGGAGATACGCAGTATTTT	CASSSGGDTQYF
13	few	TRBV7-9	.	TRBJ1-4	TGTGCCAGCAGCTTAGTAAGGGGGGAAAAACTGTTTTTT	CASSLVRGEKLFF
15	.	TRBV27	TRBD1	TRBJ2-1	TGTGCCAGCAGTTTCCGGACAGGGGGCTACAATGAGCAGTTCTTC	CASSFRTGGYNEQFF
15	.	TRBV7-8	.	TRBJ2-3	TGTGCCAGCAGCACCGCGGAGGGCTCCACAGATACGCAGTATTTT	CASSTAEGSTDTQYF
14	once	TRBV6-6	.	TRBJ1-1	TGTGCCAGCAGTTACGGGGGTTCGAACACTGAAGCTTTCTTT	CASSYGGSNTEAFF